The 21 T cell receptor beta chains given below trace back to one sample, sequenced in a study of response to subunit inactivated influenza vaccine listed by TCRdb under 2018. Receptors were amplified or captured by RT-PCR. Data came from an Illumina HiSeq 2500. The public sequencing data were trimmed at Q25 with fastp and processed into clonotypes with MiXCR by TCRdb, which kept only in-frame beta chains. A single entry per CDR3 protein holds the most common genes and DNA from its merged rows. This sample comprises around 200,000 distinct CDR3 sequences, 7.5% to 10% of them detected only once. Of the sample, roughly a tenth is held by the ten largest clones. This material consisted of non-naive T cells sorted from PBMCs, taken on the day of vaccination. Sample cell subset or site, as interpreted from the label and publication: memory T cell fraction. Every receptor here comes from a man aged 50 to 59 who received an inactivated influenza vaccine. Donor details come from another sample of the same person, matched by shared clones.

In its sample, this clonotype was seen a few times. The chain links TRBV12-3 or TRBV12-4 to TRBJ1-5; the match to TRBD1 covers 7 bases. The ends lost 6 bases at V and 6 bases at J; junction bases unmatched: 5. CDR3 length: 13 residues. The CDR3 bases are TGTGCCAGCAGCCTAGACAGGGCTCAGCCCCAGCATTTT. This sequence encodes CASSLDRAQPQHF.

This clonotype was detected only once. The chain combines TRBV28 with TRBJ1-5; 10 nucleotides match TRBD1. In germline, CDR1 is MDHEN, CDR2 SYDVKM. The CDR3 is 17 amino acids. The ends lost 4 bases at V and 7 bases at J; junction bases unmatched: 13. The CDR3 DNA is TGTGCCAGCAGTTCCTTCCGGGACAGGGGATCGGGGCAGCCCCAGCATTTT. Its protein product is CASSSFRDRGSGQPQHF.

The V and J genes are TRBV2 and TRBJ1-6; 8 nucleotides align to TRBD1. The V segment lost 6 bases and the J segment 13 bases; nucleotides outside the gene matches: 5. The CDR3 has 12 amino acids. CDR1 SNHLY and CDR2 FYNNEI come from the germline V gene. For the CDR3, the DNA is TGTGCCAGCAGGGGACAGGCCGAGCCCCTCCACTTT. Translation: CASRGQAEPLHF.

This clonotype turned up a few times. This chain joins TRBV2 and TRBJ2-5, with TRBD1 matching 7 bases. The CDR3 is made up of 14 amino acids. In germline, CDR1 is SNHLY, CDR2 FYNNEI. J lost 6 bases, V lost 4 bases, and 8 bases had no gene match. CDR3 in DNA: TGTGCCAGCAGTGGAGGGCAGGGGGTGAAGACCCAGTACTTC. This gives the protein CASSGGQGVKTQYF.

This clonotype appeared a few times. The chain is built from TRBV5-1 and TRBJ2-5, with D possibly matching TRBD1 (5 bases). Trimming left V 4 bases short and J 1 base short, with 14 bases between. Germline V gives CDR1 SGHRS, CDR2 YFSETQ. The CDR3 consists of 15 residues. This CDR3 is CASSLSTGPQETQYF. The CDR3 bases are TGCGCCAGCAGCCTTTCTACAGGACCCCAAGAGACCCAGTACTTC.

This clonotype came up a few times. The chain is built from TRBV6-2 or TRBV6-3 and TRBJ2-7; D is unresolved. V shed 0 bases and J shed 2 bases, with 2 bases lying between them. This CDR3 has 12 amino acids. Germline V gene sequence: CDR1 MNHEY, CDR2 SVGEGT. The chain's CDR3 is CASSYSTYEQYF. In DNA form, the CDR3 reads TGTGCCAGCAGTTACTCGACCTACGAGCAGTACTTC.

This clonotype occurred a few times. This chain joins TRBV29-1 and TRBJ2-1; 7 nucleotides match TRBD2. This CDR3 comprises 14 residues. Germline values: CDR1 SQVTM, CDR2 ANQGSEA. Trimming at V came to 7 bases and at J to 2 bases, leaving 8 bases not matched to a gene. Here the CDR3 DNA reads TGCAGCGCCTCGACTAGCAGAGCCTACAATGAGCAGTTCTTC. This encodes CSASTSRAYNEQFF.

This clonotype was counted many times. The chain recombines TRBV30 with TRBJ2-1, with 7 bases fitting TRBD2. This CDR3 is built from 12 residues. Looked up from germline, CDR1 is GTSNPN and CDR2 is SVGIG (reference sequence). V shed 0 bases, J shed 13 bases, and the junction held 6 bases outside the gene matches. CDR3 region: CAWSVTRENQFF. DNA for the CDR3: TGTGCCTGGAGTGTAACGCGGGAGAATCAGTTCTTC.

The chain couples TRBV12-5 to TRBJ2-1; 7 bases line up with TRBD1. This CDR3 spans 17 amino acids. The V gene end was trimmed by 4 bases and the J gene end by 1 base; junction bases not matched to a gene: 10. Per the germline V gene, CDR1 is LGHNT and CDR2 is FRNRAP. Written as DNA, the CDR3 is TGTGCTAGTGGTTATACGGGACAGAGCTTTTCCTACAATGAGCAGTTCTTC. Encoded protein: CASGYTGQSFSYNEQFF.

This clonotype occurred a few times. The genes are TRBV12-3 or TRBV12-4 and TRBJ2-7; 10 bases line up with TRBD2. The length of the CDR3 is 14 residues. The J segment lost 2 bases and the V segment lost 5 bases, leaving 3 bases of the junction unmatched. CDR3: CASSKREGAYEQYF. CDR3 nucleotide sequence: TGTGCCAGCAGTAAGCGGGAGGGGGCCTACGAGCAGTACTTC.

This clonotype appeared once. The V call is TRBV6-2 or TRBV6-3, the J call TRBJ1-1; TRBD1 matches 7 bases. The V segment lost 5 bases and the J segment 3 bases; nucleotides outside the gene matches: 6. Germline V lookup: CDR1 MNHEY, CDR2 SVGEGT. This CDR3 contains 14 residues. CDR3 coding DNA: TGTGCCAGCAGTCGACAGGGAGGGTACACTGAAGCTTTCTTT. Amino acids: CASSRQGGYTEAFF.

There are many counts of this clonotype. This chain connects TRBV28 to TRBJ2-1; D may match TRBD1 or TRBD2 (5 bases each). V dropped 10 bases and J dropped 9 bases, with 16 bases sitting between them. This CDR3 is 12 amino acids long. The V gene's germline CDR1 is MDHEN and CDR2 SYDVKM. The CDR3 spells CATGTLTPEQFF. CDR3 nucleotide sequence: TGTGCCACTGGGACCCTTACACCTGAGCAGTTCTTC.

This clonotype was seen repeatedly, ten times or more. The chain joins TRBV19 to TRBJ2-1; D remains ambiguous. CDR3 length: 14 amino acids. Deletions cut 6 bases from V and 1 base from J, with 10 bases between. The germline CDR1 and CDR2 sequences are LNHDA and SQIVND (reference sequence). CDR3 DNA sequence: TGTGCCAGTAGCCCTACCCGGTCCTACAATGAGCAGTTCTTC. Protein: CASSPTRSYNEQFF.

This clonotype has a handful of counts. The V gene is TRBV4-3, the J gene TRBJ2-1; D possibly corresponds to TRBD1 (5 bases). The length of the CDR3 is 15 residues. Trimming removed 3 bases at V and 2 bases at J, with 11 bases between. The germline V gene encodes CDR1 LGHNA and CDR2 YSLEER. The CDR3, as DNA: TGCGCCAGCAGCCAGACGGAAGGGGCCTACAATGAGCAGTTCTTC. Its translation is CASSQTEGAYNEQFF.

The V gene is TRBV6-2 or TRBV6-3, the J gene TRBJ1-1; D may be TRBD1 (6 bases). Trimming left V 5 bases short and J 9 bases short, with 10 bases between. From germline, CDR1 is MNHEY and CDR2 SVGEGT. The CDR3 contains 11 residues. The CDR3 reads CASSRQGKAFF. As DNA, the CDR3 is TGTGCCAGCAGTAGGCAGGGGAAAGCTTTCTTT.

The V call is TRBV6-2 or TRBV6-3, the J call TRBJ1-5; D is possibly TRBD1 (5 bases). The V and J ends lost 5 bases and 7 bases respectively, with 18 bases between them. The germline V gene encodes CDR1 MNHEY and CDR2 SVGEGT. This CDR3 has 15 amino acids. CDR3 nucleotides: TGTGCCAGCAGTAACCTACAAGTTGGGGGGCAGCCCCAGCATTTT. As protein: CASSNLQVGGQPQHF.

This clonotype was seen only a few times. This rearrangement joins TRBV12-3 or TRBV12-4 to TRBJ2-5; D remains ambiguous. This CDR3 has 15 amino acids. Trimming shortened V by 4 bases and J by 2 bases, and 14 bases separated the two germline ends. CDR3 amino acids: CASSSRLLGQETQYF. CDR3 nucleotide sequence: TGTGCCAGCAGTTCTCGATTGCTGGGTCAAGAGACCCAGTACTTC.

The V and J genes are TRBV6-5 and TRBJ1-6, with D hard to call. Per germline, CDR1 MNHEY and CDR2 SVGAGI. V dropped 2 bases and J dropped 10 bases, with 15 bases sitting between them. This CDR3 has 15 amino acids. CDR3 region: CASSYRTASGSPLHF. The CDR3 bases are TGTGCCAGCAGTTACAGGACGGCTTCGGGATCACCCCTCCACTTT.

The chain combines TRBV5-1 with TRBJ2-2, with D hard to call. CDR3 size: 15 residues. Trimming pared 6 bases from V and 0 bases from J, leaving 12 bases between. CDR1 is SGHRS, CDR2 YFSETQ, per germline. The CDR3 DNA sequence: TGCGCCAGCAAGGTCATGGGCTCGAACACCGGGGAGCTGTTTTTT. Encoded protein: CASKVMGSNTGELFF.

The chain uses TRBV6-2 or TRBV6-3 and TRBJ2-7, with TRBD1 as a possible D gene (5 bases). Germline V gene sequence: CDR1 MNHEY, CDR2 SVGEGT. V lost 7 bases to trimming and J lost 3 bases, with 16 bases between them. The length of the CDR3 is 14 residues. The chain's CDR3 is CASKTRQTYYEQYF. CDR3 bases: TGTGCCAGCAAGACGAGACAGACTTACTACGAGCAGTACTTC.

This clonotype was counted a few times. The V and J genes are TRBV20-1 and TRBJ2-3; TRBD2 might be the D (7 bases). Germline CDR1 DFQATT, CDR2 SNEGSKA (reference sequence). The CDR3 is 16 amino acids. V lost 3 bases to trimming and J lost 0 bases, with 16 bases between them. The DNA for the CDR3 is TGCAGTGCTAGTGGCCAGGGGAGGGCTAGCACAGATACGCAGTATTTT. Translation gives CSASGQGRASTDTQYF.